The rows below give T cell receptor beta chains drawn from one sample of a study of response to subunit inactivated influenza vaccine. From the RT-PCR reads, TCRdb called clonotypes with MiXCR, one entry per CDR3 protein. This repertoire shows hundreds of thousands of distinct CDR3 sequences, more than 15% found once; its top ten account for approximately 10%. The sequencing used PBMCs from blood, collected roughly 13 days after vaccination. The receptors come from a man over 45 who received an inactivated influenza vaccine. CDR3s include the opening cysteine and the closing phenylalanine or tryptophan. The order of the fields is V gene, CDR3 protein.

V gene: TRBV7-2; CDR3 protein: CASSLDRDSREQYF
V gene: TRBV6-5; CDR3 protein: CASSYLTGASTGELFF
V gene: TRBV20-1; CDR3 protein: CSAFSTSALYEQYF
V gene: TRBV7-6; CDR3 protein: CASSFQRRSNEQFF
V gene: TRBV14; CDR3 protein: CASSRTQGGGVKLFF
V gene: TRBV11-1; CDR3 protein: CASRLGTSGGSEQFF
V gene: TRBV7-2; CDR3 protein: CASSYAVTDTQYF
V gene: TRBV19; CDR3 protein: CATGGVPYQETQYF
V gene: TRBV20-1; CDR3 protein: CSAITGPQETQYF
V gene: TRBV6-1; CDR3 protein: CASSEVGGTLKNIQYF
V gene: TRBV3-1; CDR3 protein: CASSQGWLAGGKGTDTQYF
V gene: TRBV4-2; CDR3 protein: CASSQEAGGPYNEQFF
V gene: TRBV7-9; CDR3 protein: CASSFTGTDRDTQYF
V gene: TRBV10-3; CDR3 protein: CAISERKSYTGELFF
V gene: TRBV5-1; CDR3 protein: CASSFDRGSMNTEAFF
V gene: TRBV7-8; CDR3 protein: CASSLEPQNWRLEAFF
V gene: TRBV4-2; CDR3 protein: CASSQDTGRDYGYTF
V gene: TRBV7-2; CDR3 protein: CASSSRGGRANNEQFF
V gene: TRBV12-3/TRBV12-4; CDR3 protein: CASTHGPGQGLQPQHF
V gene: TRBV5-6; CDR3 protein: CASSLEGLWRGAHDSYNEQFF
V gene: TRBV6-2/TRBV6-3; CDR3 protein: CASSYGVPRPSYEQYF
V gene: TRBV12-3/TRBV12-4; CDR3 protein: CASRIQGAGNTIYF
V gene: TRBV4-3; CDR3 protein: CASSQDTGRTEAFF
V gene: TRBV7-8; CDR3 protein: CASSLDASGSSRGSYNEQFF
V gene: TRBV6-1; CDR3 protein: CASTMLPSGSRNEQFF
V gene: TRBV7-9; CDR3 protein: CASSWGGLAAFF
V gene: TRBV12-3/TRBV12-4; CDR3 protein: CASSLGGPAVSTGELFF
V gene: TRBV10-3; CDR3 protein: CAISDSGGPHNEQFF
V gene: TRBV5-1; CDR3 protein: CASSWGYTGGEETQYF
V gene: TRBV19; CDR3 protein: CASSSTGTGADEQFF
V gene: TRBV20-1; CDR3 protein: CSAPLNEAFF
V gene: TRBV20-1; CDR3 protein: CSADGLAGTTGETQYF
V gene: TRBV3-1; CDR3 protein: CASSQAWTGEYEQYF
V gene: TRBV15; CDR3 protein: CATSPRLAGGSYEQYF
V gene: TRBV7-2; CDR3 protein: CASSPVRQETQYF
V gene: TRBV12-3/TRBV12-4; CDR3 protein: CASSLGAGGNYGYTF
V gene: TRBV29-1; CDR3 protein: CSPIVPRGRGKSTDTQYF
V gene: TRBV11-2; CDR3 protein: CASSLIRSSGNTIYF
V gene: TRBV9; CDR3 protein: CASSVGQPQDTQYF
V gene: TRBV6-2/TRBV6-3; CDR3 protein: CASRSGGVGNQPQHF